This T cell receptor beta chain was identified in a study of blood T cell repertoires in COVID-19. Per the original methods: Estimation of nucleated cell counts relied on the amplification of reference gene primers. Repertoires were generated with immunoSEQ multiplex PCR, while TCRdb's copy carries only in-frame clones and drops some. V, J and clone size are those of that table, while D and trimming were read from the DNA. The table includes about 170,000 clones, around nine tenths detected once. V lost 7 bases and J lost 5; bases outside the gene matches: 18. CDR1 is MDHEN, CDR2 SYDVKM, per germline. This CDR3 has 18 residues.

The rearrangement joins TRBV28 to TRBJ2-1; 9 bases map to TRBD2. The sequenced material came from peripheral blood. The sequence was collected from a woman of 80 years or more with COVID-19, enrolled during active disease. CDR3 region: CASTYPLLNSGRDNEQFF. The DNA of the CDR3 is TGTGCCAGCACTTATCCCCTGTTGAATAGCGGGAGAGACAATGAGCAGTTCTTC.